These T cell receptor beta chains were read from a single sample in a study of cytomegalovirus exposure and HLA in healthy donors. Assay used: immunoSEQ multiplex PCR; TCRdb lists only in-frame clones, some missing. The sample consists of approximately 69,000 clones, 50% to 80% of them appearing once. Sequencing was done on a sample of PBMCs. Every receptor here comes from a man aged 35 to 55 in good health and CMV-seropositive. Both conserved end residues are part of each CDR3. A D gene is named only where the DNA matches it firmly. Only part of the rows carry a size: once, few, many, or a class if the clone is expanded.

j_call | clone_size | v_call | d_call | cdr3_nt | cdr3_aa
TRBJ2-1 | NA | TRBV4-2 | NA | TGTGCCAGCAGCCAAGATACGAGTTCGAGGGTGTTCTTC | CASSQDTSSRVFF
TRBJ1-2 | once | TRBV9 | TRBD1 | TGTGCCAGCAGCGCCTTAGGTGGGACAGCCTATGGCTACACCTTC | CASSALGGTAYGYTF
TRBJ2-1 | NA | TRBV19 | TRBD2 | TGTGCCAGTAGGATGGGAGCGGGGGGCCGCAATGAGCAGTTCTTC | CASRMGAGGRNEQFF
TRBJ1-6 | NA | TRBV6-5 | NA | TGTGCCAGCTCAGGGTTTGAGAATTCCCCCCTCCACTTT | CASSGFENSPLHF
TRBJ1-3 | NA | TRBV18 | NA | TGTGCCAGCTCGGACGGACAGCTAGCTGTAGGAAACACCATATATTTT | CASSDGQLAVGNTIYF
TRBJ2-5 | few | TRBV19 | TRBD1 | TGTGCCAGTAGTAGCGGGACAGGGGCGTTCGGGGAGACCCAGTACTTC | CASSSGTGAFGETQYF
TRBJ2-3 | few | TRBV10-1 | NA | TGCGCCAGCAGTGAAGCTTTCACAGATACGCAGTATTTT | CASSEAFTDTQYF
TRBJ1-1 | NA | TRBV6-1 | NA | TGTGCCAGCAGTGACTTACAGGGCACTGAAGCTTTCTTT | CASSDLQGTEAFF
TRBJ1-1 | NA | TRBV29-1 | NA | TGCAGCGTGGACAGTTGGAACACTGAAGCTTTCTTT | CSVDSWNTEAFF
TRBJ1-5 | NA | TRBV10-1 | NA | TGCGCCAGCAGTGAGGGGCCTCGTGATGTGTTCGGCAATCAGCCCCAGCATTTT | CASSEGPRDVFGNQPQHF
TRBJ2-7 | NA | TRBV7-6 | NA | TGTGCCAGCAGCTTAGATGTGGCCGTCTCCTACGAGCAGTACTTC | CASSLDVAVSYEQYF
TRBJ1-6 | NA | TRBV27 | TRBD1 | TGTGCCAGCAGTTTCACGGGACAGGGTGCCCTCCACTTT | CASSFTGQGALHF
TRBJ2-7 | few | TRBV2 | NA | TGTGCCAGTTGTATAAGAGGGCCCGACGAGCAGTACTTC | CASCIRGPDEQYF
TRBJ2-3 | NA | TRBV25-1 | NA | TGTGCCAGCAGTGAACCTGCGGATGATACGCAGTATTTT | CASSEPADDTQYF
TRBJ1-2 | NA | TRBV19 | TRBD1 | TGTGCCAGTAGTAAGCGACAGGGTAACAACTATGGCTACACCTTC | CASSKRQGNNYGYTF
TRBJ1-2 | few | TRBV5-1 | NA | TGCGCCAGCAGCTTGGACCCGGGTTCAAGCTATGGCTACACCTTC | CASSLDPGSSYGYTF
TRBJ1-2 | NA | TRBV5-5 | NA | TGTGCCAGCAGCTTGGATGCAGGATTGTATGGCTACACCTTC | CASSLDAGLYGYTF
TRBJ1-2 | NA | TRBV19 | TRBD1 | TGTGCCAGTAAAGGGACAGGGAGATTCTCGAACTATGGCTACACCTTC | CASKGTGRFSNYGYTF
TRBJ1-4 | NA | TRBV7-3 | NA | TGTGCCAGCAGCTTGGGGGCGGGTGAAAAACTGTTTTTT | CASSLGAGEKLFF
TRBJ2-2 | NA | TRBV28 | NA | TGTGCCAGCAGAAAGGCGCCAGGTTTTAACACCGGGGAGCTGTTTTTT | CASRKAPGFNTGELFF
TRBJ2-1 | NA | TRBV30 | TRBD2 | TGTGCCTGGAGTAACGGGGGGGGTCTCAATGAGCAGTTCTTC | CAWSNGGGLNEQFF
TRBJ2-7 | NA | TRBV18 | TRBD2 | TGTGCCAGCTCACCGATAGCGGGGGGGCGCGAGCAGTACTTC | CASSPIAGGREQYF
TRBJ2-7 | NA | TRBV6-5 | NA | TGTGCCAGCAGTTTTCAGGCGGGACAGCAATACGAGCAGTACTTC | CASSFQAGQQYEQYF
TRBJ1-1 | NA | TRBV5-1 | NA | TGCGCCAGCAGCCCCCTGGACAGCTCCAAGGAAGCTTTCTTT | CASSPLDSSKEAFF
TRBJ2-3 | NA | TRBV5-1 | NA | TGCGCCAGCAGCTTGCCCCAGGGAAGCACAGATACGCAGTATTTT | CASSLPQGSTDTQYF
TRBJ1-2 | once | TRBV7-2 | NA | TGTGCCAGCAGCTTAGGGGGCCAGGGGCCTAACTATGGCTACACCTTC | CASSLGGQGPNYGYTF
TRBJ1-2 | NA | TRBV7-9 | NA | TGTGCCAGCAGCTTGTCGGCCGGGAGTAACTATGGCTACACCTTC | CASSLSAGSNYGYTF
TRBJ1-1 | few | TRBV20-1 | NA | TGCAGTGCCGATCTTAGTGCAGCTTTCTTT | CSADLSAAFF
TRBJ1-4 | NA | TRBV30 | NA | TGTGCCTGGAGTTTTGGCGAAAAACTGTTTTTT | CAWSFGEKLFF
TRBJ2-5 | NA | TRBV7-8 | TRBD1 | TGTGCCAGCAGCATACCGGGACAGGAACAAGAGACCCAGTACTTC | CASSIPGQEQETQYF
TRBJ1-1 | NA | TRBV18 | NA | TGTGCCAGCTCACAAAATGGGGGGGGGAACATTGAAGCTTTCTTT | CASSQNGGGNIEAFF
TRBJ1-2 | few | TRBV27 | TRBD1 | TGTGCCAGCCCGCTCTCACAGGGGTCAGTCTTCTATGGCTACACCTTC | CASPLSQGSVFYGYTF
TRBJ1-1 | NA | TRBV6-1 | NA | TGTGCCAGCAGTGTGGGCAGATTGACGAACACTGAAGCTTTCTTT | CASSVGRLTNTEAFF
TRBJ1-3 | NA | TRBV27 | TRBD1 | TGTGCCAGCAGCCCCGGGACAGTCGGAAACACCATATATTTT | CASSPGTVGNTIYF
TRBJ1-2 | NA | TRBV11-2 | TRBD1 | TGTGCCAGCAGCCCCCGGACAGGAGGGATATATGGCTACACCTTC | CASSPRTGGIYGYTF